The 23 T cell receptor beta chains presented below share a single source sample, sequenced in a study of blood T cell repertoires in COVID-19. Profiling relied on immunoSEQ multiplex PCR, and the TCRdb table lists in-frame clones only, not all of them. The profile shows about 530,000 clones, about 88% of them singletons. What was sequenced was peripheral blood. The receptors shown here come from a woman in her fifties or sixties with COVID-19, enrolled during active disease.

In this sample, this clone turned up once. CDR3 protein: CASSLQRGGWNTGELFF. CDR3 sequence (DNA): TGTGCCAGCAGTTTACAGCGGGGGGGATGGAACACCGGGGAGCTGTTTTTT. The gene calls are TRBV27 and TRBJ2-2, with 10 bases identical to TRBD2. CDR3 size: 17 residues. V gave up 2 bases and J gave up 1 base; unmatched junction bases: 4. Germline V lookup: CDR1 MNHEY, CDR2 SMNVEV (reference sequence).

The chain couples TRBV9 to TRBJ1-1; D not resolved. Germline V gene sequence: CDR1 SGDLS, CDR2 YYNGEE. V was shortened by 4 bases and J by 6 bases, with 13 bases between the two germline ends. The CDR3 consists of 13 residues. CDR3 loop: CASSPDWQAEAFF. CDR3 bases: TGTGCCAGCAGCCCAGATTGGCAGGCTGAAGCTTTCTTT.

CDR3 region: CASSFIGQGTRNEQFF. CDR3 nucleotide sequence: TGTGCCAGCAGTTTCATTGGACAGGGGACTAGGAATGAGCAGTTCTTC. The chain is built from TRBV27 and TRBJ2-1; a possible D gene is TRBD1 (9 bases). This CDR3 has 16 residues. Germline assignment: CDR1 MNHEY and CDR2 SMNVEV (reference sequence). Trimming pared 3 bases from V and 7 bases from J, leaving 19 bases between.

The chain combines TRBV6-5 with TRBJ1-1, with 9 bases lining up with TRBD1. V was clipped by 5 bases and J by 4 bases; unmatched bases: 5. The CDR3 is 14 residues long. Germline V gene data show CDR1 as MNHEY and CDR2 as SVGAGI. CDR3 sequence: CASSLDRGSTEAFF. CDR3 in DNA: TGTGCCAGCAGTCTGGACAGGGGATCCACTGAAGCTTTCTTT.

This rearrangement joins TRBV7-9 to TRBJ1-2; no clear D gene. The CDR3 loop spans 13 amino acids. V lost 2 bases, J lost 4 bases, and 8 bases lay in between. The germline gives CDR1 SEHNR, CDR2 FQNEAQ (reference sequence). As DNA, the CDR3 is TGTGCCAGCAGCTTAACGGAGCTCTATGGCTACACCTTC. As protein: CASSLTELYGYTF.

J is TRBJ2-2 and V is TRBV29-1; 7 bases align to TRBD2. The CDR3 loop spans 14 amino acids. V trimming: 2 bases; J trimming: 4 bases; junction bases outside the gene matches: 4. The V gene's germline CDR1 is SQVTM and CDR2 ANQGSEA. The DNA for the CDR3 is TGCAGCGTTGAACGGGGGGAGGGCACCGGGGAGCTGTTTTTT. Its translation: CSVERGEGTGELFF.

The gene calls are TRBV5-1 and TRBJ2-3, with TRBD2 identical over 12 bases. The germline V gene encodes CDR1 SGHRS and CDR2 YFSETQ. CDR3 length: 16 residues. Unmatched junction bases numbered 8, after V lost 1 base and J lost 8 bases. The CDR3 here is CASSLRPSGGASTQYF. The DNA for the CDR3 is TGCGCCAGCAGCTTGCGCCCTAGCGGGGGGGCGAGTACGCAGTATTTT.

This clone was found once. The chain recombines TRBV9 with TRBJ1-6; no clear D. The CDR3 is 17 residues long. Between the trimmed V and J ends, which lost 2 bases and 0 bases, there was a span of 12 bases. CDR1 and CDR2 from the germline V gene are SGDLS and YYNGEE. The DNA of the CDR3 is TGTGCCAGCAGCGTTGGGAGTCAAGCCTCCTATAATTCACCCCTCCACTTT. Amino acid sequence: CASSVGSQASYNSPLHF.

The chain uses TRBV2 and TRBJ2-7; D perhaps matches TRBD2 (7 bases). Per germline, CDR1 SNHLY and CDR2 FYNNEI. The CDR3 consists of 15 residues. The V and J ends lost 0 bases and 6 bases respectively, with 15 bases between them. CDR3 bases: TGTGCCAGCAGTGAAGCAGGAGGGGGGGTTGGCGAGCAGTACTTC. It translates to CASSEAGGGVGEQYF.

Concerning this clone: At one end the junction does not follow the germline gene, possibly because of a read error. The CDR3 spells CAWSVKDRKAVF. For the CDR3, the DNA is TGTGCCTGGAGTGTAAAGGACAGAAAGGCGGTTTTT. The V call is TRBV30, the J call TRBJ1-1, with D perhaps TRBD1 (6 bases). The length of the CDR3 is 12 residues. Germline CDR1 is GTSNPN and CDR2 is SVGIG (reference sequence).

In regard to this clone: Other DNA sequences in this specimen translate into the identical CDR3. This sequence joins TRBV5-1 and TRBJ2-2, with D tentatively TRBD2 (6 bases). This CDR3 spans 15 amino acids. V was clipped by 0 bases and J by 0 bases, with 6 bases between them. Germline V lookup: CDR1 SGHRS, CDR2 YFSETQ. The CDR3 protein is CASSLGGANTGELFF. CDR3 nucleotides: TGCGCCAGCAGCTTGGGCGGGGCGAACACCGGGGAGCTGTTTTTT. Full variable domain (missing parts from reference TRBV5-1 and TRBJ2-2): KAGVTQTPRYLIKTRGQQVTLSCSPISGHRSVSWYQQTPGQGLQFLFEYFSETQRNKGNFPGRFSGRQFSNSRSEMNVSTLELGDSALYLCASSLGGANTGELFFGEGSRLTVL.

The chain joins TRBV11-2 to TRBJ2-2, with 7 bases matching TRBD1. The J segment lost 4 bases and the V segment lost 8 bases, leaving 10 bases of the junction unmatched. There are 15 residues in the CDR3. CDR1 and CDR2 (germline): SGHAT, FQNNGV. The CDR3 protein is CASRVLNRGTGELFF. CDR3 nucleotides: TGTGCCAGCCGAGTATTGAACAGGGGCACCGGGGAGCTGTTTTTT.

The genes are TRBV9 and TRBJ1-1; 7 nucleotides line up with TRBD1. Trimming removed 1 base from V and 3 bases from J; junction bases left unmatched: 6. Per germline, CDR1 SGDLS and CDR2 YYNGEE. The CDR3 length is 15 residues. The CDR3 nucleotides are TGTGCCAGCAGCGTACAACAGGGGCCATACACTGAAGCTTTCTTT. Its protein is CASSVQQGPYTEAFF. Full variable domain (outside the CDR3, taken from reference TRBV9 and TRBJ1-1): DSGVTQTPKHLITATGQRVTLRCSPRSGDLSVYWYQQSLDQGLQFLIQYYNGEERAKGNILERFSAQQFPDLHSELNLSSLELGDSALYFCASSVQQGPYTEAFFGQGTRLTVV.

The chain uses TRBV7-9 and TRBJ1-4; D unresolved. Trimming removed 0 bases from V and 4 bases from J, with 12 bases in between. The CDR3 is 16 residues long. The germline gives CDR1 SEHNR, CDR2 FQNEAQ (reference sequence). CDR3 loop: CASSLAAAAINEKLFF. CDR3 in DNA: TGTGCCAGCAGCTTAGCGGCGGCAGCCATTAATGAAAAACTGTTTTTT. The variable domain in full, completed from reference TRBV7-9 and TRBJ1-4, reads DTGVSQNPRHKITKRGQNVTFRCDPISEHNRLYWYRQTLGQGPEFLTYFQNEAQLEKSRLLSDRFSAERPKGSFSTLEIQRTEQGDSAMYLCASSLAAAAINEKLFFGSGTQLSVL.

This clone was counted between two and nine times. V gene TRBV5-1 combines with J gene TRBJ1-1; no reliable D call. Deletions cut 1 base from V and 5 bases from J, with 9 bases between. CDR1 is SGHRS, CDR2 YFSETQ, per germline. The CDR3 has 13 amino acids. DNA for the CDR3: TGCGCCAGCAGCTTGTCAGCGGAAACTGAAGCTTTCTTT. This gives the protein CASSLSAETEAFF.

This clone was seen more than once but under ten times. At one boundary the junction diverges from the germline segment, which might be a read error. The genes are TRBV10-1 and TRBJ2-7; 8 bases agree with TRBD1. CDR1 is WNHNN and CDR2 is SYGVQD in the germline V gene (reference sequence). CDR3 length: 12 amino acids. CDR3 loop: CASSRSRQGQIF. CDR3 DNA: TGCGCCAGCAGTCGATCCCGACAGGGGCAAATCTTC.

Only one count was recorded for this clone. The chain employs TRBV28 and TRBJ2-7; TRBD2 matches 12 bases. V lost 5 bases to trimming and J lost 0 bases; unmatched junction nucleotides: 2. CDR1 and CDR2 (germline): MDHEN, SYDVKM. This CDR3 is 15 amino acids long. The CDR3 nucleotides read TGTGCCAGCAGTGGACTAGCGGGGACCTCCTACGAGCAGTACTTC. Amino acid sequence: CASSGLAGTSYEQYF.

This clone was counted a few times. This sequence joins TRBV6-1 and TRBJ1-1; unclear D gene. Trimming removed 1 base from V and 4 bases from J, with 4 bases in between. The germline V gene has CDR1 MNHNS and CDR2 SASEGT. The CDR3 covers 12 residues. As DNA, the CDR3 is TGTGCCAGCAGTGAAGGGAGCACTGAAGCTTTCTTT. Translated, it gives CASSEGSTEAFF.

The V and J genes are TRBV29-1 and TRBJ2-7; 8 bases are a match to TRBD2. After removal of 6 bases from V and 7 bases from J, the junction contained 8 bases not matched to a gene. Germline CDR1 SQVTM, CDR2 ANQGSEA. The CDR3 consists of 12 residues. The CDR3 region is CSVSRGAEEQYF. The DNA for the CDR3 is TGCAGCGTCTCGCGGGGGGCGGAAGAGCAGTACTTC.

CDR3 protein: CSVVVSTTNTEAFF. The CDR3 coding sequence is TGCAGCGTTGTCGTGTCCACAACAAACACTGAAGCTTTCTTT. The V and J genes are TRBV29-1 and TRBJ1-1; D is unresolved. CDR1 and CDR2 from the germline V gene are SQVTM and ANQGSEA. V shed 4 bases and J shed 2 bases, with 14 bases lying between them. The CDR3 is 14 residues long.

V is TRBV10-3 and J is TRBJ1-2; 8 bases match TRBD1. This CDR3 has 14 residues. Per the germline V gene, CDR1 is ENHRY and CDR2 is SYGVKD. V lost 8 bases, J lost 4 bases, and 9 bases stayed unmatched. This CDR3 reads CAIAPTGATYGYTF. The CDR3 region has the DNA TGTGCCATCGCCCCGACAGGGGCCACCTATGGCTACACCTTC.

DNA of the CDR3: TGTGCCAGCAGCTTGGCGGGAGATACGCAGTATTTT. Amino acid sequence: CASSLAGDTQYF. The V and J genes are TRBV5-4 and TRBJ2-3, with D unresolved. Germline assignment: CDR1 SGHNT and CDR2 YYREEE (reference sequence). Between the trimmed V and J ends, which lost 0 bases and 5 bases, there was a span of 4 bases. This CDR3 is built from 12 residues. The complete variable domain, with remaining parts taken from reference TRBV5-4 and TRBJ2-3, reads ETGVTQSPTHLIKTRGQQVTLRCSSQSGHNTVSWYQQALGQGPQFIFQYYREEENGRGNFPPRFSGLQFPNYSSELNVNALELDDSALYLCASSLAGDTQYFGPGTRLTVL.

The CDR3 region has the DNA TGCAGCGTTCGGGATGATAACTATGGCTACACCTTC. The encoded protein is CSVRDDNYGYTF. The chain is built from TRBV29-1 and TRBJ1-2; D uncertain. CDR1 and CDR2 from the germline V gene are SQVTM and ANQGSEA. V lost 5 bases and J lost 1, with 8 bases in between. The CDR3 is 12 amino acids.